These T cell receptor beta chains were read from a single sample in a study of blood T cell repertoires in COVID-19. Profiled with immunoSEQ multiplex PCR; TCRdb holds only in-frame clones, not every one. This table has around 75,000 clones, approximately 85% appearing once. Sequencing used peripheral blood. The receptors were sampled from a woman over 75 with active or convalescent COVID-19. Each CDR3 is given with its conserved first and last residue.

CDR3aa: CAWSTTGLGTF; j_gene: TRBJ1-2; v_gene: TRBV30
CDR3aa: CASSIPPTGNQPQHF; j_gene: TRBJ1-5; v_gene: TRBV19
CDR3aa: CASSLPGQWNNEQFF; j_gene: TRBJ2-1; v_gene: TRBV27
CDR3aa: CAISEWQGEGNEQFF; j_gene: TRBJ2-1; v_gene: TRBV10-3
CDR3aa: CASSLMGRTEAFF; j_gene: TRBJ1-1; v_gene: TRBV5-6
CDR3aa: CASSLVPIERSTDTQYF; j_gene: TRBJ2-3; v_gene: TRBV7-2
CDR3aa: CASSLVSPNSPLHF; j_gene: TRBJ1-6; v_gene: TRBV7-9
CDR3aa: CASSPQGSNQPQHF; j_gene: TRBJ1-5; v_gene: TRBV19
CDR3aa: CASSLGQTYEQYF; j_gene: TRBJ2-7; v_gene: TRBV27
CDR3aa: CASSSRTGNTGELFF; j_gene: TRBJ2-2; v_gene: TRBV11-3
CDR3aa: CASSVGGTSGNRYNEQFF; j_gene: TRBJ2-1; v_gene: TRBV9
CDR3aa: CASSSGLETYNEQFF; j_gene: TRBJ2-1; v_gene: TRBV7-3
CDR3aa: CASSLFGGFTDTQYF; j_gene: TRBJ2-3; v_gene: TRBV5-1
CDR3aa: CASSQDPSGGFNTGELFF; j_gene: TRBJ2-2; v_gene: TRBV4-2
CDR3aa: CASKMGSGINEQFF; j_gene: TRBJ2-1; v_gene: TRBV19
CDR3aa: CSVRTSGVETQYF; j_gene: TRBJ2-5; v_gene: TRBV29-1
CDR3aa: CASSPGTGAGYTF; j_gene: TRBJ1-2; v_gene: TRBV18
CDR3aa: CASSWDRGREQYF; j_gene: TRBJ2-7; v_gene: TRBV6-5
CDR3aa: CASSAGTTITDTQYF; j_gene: TRBJ2-3; v_gene: TRBV5-1
CDR3aa: CASSQTWGRVNTEAFF; j_gene: TRBJ1-1; v_gene: TRBV4-1
CDR3aa: CASSPGTGNHQPQHF; j_gene: TRBJ1-5; v_gene: TRBV18
CDR3aa: CASSIQGEETQYF; j_gene: TRBJ2-5; v_gene: TRBV19
CDR3aa: CASSLRGEAFF; j_gene: TRBJ1-1; v_gene: TRBV27
CDR3aa: CASSIGTFRGKVNQPQHF; j_gene: TRBJ1-5; v_gene: TRBV19
CDR3aa: CASSLDRGQEKLFF; j_gene: TRBJ1-4; v_gene: TRBV7-2
CDR3aa: CASSLGSLATYEQYF; j_gene: TRBJ2-7; v_gene: TRBV5-4
CDR3aa: CASPPGRVNTEAFF; j_gene: TRBJ1-1; v_gene: TRBV28
CDR3aa: CAISGGPNYGYTF; j_gene: TRBJ1-2; v_gene: TRBV10-3
CDR3aa: CASSYGLAGNEQFF; j_gene: TRBJ2-1; v_gene: TRBV4-3
CDR3aa: CAISDSSYEQYF; j_gene: TRBJ2-7; v_gene: TRBV10-3
CDR3aa: CASSPKGLSLRVNSPLHF; j_gene: TRBJ1-6; v_gene: TRBV14
CDR3aa: CASSRGHGPSPWAFF; j_gene: TRBJ1-1; v_gene: TRBV19
CDR3aa: CASSYSWGTGVYEQYF; j_gene: TRBJ2-7; v_gene: TRBV6-5
CDR3aa: CASSRPGTGEQYF; j_gene: TRBJ2-7; v_gene: TRBV6-5
CDR3aa: CATSGQGNQPQHF; j_gene: TRBJ1-5; v_gene: TRBV15
CDR3aa: CASSLGGKGGNTIYF; j_gene: TRBJ1-3; v_gene: TRBV7-3
CDR3aa: CASCNGWNTEAFF; j_gene: TRBJ1-1; v_gene: TRBV27
CDR3aa: CASSRDRGGMPQHF; j_gene: TRBJ1-5; v_gene: TRBV6-5
CDR3aa: CASSLAARGGYEQYF; j_gene: TRBJ2-7; v_gene: TRBV7-2
CDR3aa: CASSVGGIGTEAFF; j_gene: TRBJ1-1; v_gene: TRBV18
CDR3aa: CASSFGSRGTGGNLAKNIQYF; j_gene: TRBJ2-4; v_gene: TRBV6-2/TRBV6-3
CDR3aa: CASSLEGDRGLWDTQYF; j_gene: TRBJ2-3; v_gene: TRBV7-2
CDR3aa: CASSQRFWTSLYEQYF; j_gene: TRBJ2-7; v_gene: TRBV16
CDR3aa: CSATGGQIPTF; j_gene: TRBJ2-7; v_gene: TRBV20-1
CDR3aa: CASSTRDRGDSGNTIYF; j_gene: TRBJ1-3; v_gene: TRBV19
CDR3aa: CASSPGLAGGTSTDTQYF; j_gene: TRBJ2-3; v_gene: TRBV5-1
CDR3aa: CASCTYEQYF; j_gene: TRBJ2-7; v_gene: TRBV12-3/TRBV12-4
CDR3aa: CASSFGQRLNTEAFF; j_gene: TRBJ1-1; v_gene: TRBV27
CDR3aa: CASSSNRAREDTQYF; j_gene: TRBJ2-3; v_gene: TRBV7-2